Here is one T cell receptor (beta chain) with its context. Its antigen is not identified. The CDR3 consists of 12 residues. CDR1 and CDR2 (germline): MDHEN, SYDVKM. From its re-call of the 5' RACE reads, TCRdb lists each CDR3 protein once, without DNA. With about 370,000 distinct CDR3 sequences in the sample, the ten largest clones hold around 10%. The data belong to a study of T cells expressing NK-cell markers. On the study more broadly: The authors derived TCR beta repertoires from sorted CD3+CD56+NKG2C+, CD3+CD56+NKG2C- and CD3+CD56-NKG2C+ T cells. Within the sequenced cohort of eight donors, seven exhibited HCMV seropositivity and one was seronegative. Study-level results: Leadership of the CD3+CD56-NKG2C+ fraction also belonged to these clonotypes in four donors.

The sequence derives from a woman aged 45 to 65 in good health. The sample consisted of blood T cells: a sorted CD56 or NKG2C T cell subset, CD4+ or CD8+ T cells, or bulk PBMC T cells (not recorded which). This chain connects TRBV28 to TRBJ1-5. CDR3 protein: CASTHSNQPQHF.